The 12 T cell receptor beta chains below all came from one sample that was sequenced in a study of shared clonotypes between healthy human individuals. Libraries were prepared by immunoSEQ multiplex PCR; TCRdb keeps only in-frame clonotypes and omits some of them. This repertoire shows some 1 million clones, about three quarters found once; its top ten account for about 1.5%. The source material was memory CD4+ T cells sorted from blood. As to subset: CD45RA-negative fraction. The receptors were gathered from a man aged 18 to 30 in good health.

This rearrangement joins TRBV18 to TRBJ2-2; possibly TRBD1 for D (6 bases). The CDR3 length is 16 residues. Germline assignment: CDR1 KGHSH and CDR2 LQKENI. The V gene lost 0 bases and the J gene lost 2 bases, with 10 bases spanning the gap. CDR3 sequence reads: CASSPPVQGNTGELFF. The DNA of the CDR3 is TGTGCCAGCTCACCACCGGTACAGGGCAACACCGGGGAGCTGTTTTTT. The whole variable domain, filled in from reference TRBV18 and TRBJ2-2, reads NAGVMQNPRHLVRRRGQEARLRCSPMKGHSHVYWYRQLPEEGLKFMVYLQKENIIDESGMPKERFSAEFPKEGPSILRIQQVVRGDSAAYFCASSPPVQGNTGELFFGEGSRLTVL.

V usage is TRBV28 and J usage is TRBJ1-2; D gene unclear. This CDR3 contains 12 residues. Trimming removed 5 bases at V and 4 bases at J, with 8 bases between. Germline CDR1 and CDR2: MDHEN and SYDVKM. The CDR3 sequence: CASSARIYGYTF. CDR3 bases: TGTGCCAGCAGTGCCAGAATCTATGGCTACACCTTC.

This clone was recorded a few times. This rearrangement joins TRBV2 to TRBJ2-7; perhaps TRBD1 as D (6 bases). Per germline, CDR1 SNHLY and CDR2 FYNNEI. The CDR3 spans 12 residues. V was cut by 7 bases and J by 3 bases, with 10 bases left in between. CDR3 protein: CASNPDSYEQYF. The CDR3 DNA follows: TGTGCCAGCAATCCGGACAGCTACGAGCAGTACTTC.

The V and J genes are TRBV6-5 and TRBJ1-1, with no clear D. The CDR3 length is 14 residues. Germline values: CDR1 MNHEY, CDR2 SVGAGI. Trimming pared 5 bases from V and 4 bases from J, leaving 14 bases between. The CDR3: CASSTGVVGTEAFF. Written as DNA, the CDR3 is TGTGCCAGCAGTACCGGGGTCGTCGGCACTGAAGCTTTCTTT.

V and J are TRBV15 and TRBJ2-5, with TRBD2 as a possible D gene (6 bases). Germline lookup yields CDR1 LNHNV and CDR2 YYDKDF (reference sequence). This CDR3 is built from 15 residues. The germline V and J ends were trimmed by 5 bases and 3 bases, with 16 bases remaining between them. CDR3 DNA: TGTGCCACCAGCGCCGGGGGAAGCGCAGAAGAGACCCAGTACTTC. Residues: CATSAGGSAEETQYF. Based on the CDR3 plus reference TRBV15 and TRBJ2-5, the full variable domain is DAMVIQNPRYQVTQFGKPVTLSCSQTLNHNVMYWYQQKSSQAPKLLFHYYDKDFNNEADTPDNFQSRRPNTSFCFLDIRSPGLGDTAMYLCATSAGGSAEETQYFGPGTRLLVL.

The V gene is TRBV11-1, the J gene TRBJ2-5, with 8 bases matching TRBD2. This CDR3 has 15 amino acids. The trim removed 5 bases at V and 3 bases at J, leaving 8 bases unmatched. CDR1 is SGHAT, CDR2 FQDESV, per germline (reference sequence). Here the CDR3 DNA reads TGTGCCAGCAGCGCTGGGGTAGCGGGGAAAGAGACCCAGTACTTC. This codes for CASSAGVAGKETQYF. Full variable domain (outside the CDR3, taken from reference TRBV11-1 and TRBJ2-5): EAEVAQSPRYKITEKSQAVAFWCDPISGHATLYWYRQILGQGPELLVQFQDESVVDDSQLPKDRFSAERLKGVDSTLKIQPAELGDSAMYLCASSAGVAGKETQYFGPGTRLLVL.

CDR3 DNA sequence: TGTGCCAGCAGCCGGACAGGGAGTCAGCCCCAGCATTTT. Translated: CASSRTGSQPQHF. The chain combines TRBV27 with TRBJ1-5; 8 nucleotides line up with TRBD1. Germline assignment: CDR1 MNHEY and CDR2 SMNVEV (reference sequence). The CDR3 totals 13 residues. The trim removed 6 bases at V and 6 bases at J, leaving 4 bases unmatched.

CDR3 residues: CASSLRGREETQYF. CDR3 coding DNA: TGTGCCAGCAGCTTACGGGGACGTGAAGAGACCCAGTACTTC. The V and J genes are TRBV11-3 and TRBJ2-5; TRBD1 or TRBD2 may be the D gene (5 bases each). The V end was cut by 2 bases, the J end by 3 bases, with 10 bases between. This CDR3 contains 14 residues. Germline CDR1 SGHNT, CDR2 YENEEA.

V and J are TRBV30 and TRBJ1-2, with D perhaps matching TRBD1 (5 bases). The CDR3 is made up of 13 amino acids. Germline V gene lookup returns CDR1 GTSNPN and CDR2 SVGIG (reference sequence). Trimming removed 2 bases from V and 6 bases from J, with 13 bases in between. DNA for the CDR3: TGTGCCTGGAGTTATTTGGGGGAAAATGGCTACACCTTC. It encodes CAWSYLGENGYTF.

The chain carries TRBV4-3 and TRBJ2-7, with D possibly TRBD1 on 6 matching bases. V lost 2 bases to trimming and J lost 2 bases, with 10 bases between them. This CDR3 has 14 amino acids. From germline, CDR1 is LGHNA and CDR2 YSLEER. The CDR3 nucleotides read TGCGCCAGCAGCCAATCGACAGGCGCCTACGAGCAGTACTTC. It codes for CASSQSTGAYEQYF.

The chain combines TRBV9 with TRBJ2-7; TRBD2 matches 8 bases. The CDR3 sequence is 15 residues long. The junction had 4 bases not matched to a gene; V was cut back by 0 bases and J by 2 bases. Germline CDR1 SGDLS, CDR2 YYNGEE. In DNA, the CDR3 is TGTGCCAGCAGCGTAGATTGGCGGGGGGCCTACGAGCAGTACTTC. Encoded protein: CASSVDWRGAYEQYF.

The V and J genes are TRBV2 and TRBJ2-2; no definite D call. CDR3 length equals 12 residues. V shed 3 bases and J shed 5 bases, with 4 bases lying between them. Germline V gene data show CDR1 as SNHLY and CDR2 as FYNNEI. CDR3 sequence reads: CASSERTGELFF. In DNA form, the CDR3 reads TGTGCCAGCAGTGAGCGTACCGGGGAGCTGTTTTTT.